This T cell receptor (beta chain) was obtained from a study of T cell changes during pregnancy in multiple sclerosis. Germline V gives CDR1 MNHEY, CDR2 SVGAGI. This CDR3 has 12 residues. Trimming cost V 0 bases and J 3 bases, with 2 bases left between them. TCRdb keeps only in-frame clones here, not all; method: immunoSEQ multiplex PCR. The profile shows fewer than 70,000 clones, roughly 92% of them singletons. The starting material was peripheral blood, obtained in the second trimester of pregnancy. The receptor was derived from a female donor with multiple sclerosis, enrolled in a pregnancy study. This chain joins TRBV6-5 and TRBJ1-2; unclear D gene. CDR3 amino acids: CASSYSDYGYTF. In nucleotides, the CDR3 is TGTGCCAGCAGTTACTCCGACTATGGCTACACCTTC.